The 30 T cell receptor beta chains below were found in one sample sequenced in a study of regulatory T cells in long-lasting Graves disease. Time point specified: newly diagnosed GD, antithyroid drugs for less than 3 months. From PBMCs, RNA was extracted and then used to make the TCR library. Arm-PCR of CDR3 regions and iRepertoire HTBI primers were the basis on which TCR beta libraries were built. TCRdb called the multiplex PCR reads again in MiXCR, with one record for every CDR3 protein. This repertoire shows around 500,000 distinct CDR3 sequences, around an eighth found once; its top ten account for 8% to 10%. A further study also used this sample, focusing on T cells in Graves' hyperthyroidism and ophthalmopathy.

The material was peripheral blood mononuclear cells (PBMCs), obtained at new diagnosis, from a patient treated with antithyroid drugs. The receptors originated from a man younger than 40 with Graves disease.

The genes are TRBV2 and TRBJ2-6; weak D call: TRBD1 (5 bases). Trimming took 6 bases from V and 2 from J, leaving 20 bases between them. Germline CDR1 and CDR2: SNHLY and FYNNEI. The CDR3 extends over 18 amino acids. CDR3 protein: CASSKSQVFSPGANVLTF. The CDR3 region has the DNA TGTGCCAGCAGCAAATCACAGGTTTTTTCCCCTGGGGCCAACGTCCTGACTTTC.

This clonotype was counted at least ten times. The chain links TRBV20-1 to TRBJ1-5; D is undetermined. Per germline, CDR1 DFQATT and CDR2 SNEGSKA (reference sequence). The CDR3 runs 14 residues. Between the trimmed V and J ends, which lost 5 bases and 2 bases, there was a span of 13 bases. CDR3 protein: CSALRGWGNQPQHF. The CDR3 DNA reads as TGCAGTGCTCTTCGAGGGTGGGGCAATCAGCCCCAGCATTTT.

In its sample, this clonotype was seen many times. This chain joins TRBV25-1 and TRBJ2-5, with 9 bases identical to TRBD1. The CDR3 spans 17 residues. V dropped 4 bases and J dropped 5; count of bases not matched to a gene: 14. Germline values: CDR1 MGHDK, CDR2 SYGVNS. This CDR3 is CASSGSTGTGSFETQYF. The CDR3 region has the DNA TGTGCCAGCAGTGGATCGACCGGGACAGGGTCGTTTGAGACCCAGTACTTC. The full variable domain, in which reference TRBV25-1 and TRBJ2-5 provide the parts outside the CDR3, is EADIYQTPRYLVIGTGKKITLECSQTMGHDKMYWYQQDPGMELHLIHYSYGVNSTEKGDLSSESTVSRIRTEHFPLTLESARPSHTSQYLCASSGSTGTGSFETQYFGPGTRLLVL.

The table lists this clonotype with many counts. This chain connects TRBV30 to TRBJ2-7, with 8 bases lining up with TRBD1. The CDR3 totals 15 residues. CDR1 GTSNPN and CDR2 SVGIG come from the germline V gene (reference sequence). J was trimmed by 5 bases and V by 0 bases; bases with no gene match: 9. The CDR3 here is CAWSVMGRGRNEQYF. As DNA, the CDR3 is TGTGCCTGGAGTGTAATGGGCAGGGGGCGCAACGAGCAGTACTTC.

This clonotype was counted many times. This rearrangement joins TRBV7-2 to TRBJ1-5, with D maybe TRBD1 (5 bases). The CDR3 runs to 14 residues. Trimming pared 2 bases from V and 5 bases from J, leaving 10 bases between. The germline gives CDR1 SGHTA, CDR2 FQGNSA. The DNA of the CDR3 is TGTGCCAGCAGCTTACCCGGGACCCATCAGCCCCAGCATTTT. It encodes CASSLPGTHQPQHF.

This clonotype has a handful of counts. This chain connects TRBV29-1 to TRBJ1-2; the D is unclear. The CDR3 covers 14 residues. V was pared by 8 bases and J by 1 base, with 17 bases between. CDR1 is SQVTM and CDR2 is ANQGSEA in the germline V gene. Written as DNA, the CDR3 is TGCAGCATACCCTCCGAGGGCCGTAACTATGGCTACACCTTC. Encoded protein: CSIPSEGRNYGYTF.

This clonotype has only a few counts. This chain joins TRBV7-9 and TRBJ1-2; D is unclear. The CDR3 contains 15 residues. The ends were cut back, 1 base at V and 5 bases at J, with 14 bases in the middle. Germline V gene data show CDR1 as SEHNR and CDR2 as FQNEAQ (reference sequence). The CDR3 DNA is TGTGCCAGCAGCTTAGGCGGGCGGAAAAAATATGGCTACACCTTC. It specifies CASSLGGRKKYGYTF.

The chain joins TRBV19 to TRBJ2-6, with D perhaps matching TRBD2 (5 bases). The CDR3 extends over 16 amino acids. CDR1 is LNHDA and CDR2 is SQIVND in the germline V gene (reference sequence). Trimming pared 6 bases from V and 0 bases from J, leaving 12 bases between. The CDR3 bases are TGTGCCAGTAGCGGGGAACGAAGCTCTGGGGCCAACGTCCTGACTTTC. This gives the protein CASSGERSSGANVLTF.

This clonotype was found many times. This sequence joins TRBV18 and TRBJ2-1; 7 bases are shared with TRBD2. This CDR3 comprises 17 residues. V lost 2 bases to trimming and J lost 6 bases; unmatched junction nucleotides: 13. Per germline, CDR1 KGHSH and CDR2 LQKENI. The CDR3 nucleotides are TGTGCCAGCTCACCATGGGCTAGCGGAGTACGGGGCAATGAGCAGTTCTTC. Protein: CASSPWASGVRGNEQFF.

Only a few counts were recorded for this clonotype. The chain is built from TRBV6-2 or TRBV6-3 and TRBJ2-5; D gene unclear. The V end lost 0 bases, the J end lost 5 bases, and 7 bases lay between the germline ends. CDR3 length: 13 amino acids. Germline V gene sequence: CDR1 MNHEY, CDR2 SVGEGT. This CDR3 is CASSYSKVETQYF. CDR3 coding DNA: TGTGCCAGCAGTTACTCAAAGGTGGAGACCCAGTACTTC.

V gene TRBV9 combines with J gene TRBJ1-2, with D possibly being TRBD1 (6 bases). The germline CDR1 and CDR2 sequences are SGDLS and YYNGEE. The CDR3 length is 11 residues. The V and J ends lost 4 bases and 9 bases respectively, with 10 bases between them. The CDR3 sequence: CASSFRGSYTF. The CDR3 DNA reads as TGTGCCAGCAGCTTCAGGGGTAGCTACACCTTC.

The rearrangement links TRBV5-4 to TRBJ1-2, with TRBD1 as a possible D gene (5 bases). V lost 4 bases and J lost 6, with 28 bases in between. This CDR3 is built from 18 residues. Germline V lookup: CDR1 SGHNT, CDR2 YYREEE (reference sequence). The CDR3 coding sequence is TGTGCCAGCAGCCCATCTTCGGGGCTCTCCGGGGAGCTGGATGGCTACACCTTC. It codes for CASSPSSGLSGELDGYTF.

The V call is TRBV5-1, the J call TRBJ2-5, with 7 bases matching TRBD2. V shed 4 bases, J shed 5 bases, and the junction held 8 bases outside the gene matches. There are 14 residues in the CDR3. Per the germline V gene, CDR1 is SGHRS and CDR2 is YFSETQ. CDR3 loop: CASSQVGRDETQYF. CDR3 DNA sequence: TGCGCCAGCAGCCAAGTTGGGAGGGATGAGACCCAGTACTTC.

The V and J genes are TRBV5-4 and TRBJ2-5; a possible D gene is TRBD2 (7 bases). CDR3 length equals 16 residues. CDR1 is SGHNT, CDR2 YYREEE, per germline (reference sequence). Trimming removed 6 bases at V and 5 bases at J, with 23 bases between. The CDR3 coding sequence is TGTGCCAGCAACTTATGGGGGGGCGGGTTGCAGGAGACCCAGTACTTC. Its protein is CASNLWGGGLQETQYF.

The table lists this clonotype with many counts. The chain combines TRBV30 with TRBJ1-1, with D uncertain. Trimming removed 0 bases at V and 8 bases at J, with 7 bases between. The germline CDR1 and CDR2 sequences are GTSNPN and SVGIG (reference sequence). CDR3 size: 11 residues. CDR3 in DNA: TGTGCCTGGAGTGTCCCCGGGGAAGCTTTCTTT. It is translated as CAWSVPGEAFF.

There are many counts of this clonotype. This CDR3 is CASSDSQGGTEAFF. The CDR3 nucleotides read TGTGCCAGCAGTGATTCGCAGGGGGGCACTGAAGCTTTCTTT. The rearrangement links TRBV6-1 to TRBJ1-1; 7 nucleotides align to TRBD1. The CDR3 length is 14 residues. The ends lost 3 bases at V and 4 bases at J; junction bases unmatched: 5. The germline V gene has CDR1 MNHNS and CDR2 SASEGT.

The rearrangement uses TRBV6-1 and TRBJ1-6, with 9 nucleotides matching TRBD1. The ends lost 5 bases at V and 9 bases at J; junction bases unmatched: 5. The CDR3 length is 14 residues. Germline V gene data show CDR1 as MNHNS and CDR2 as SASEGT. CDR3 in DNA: TGTGCCAGCAGTAACCGGGACAGGGTTTCACCCCTCCACTTT. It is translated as CASSNRDRVSPLHF.

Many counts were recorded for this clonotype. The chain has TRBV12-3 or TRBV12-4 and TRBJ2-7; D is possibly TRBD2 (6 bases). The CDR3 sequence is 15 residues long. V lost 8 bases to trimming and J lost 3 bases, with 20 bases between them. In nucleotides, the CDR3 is TGTGCCAGCCGCCCCGGGAGTCGAGGAGGCTACGAGCAGTACTTC. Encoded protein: CASRPGSRGGYEQYF.

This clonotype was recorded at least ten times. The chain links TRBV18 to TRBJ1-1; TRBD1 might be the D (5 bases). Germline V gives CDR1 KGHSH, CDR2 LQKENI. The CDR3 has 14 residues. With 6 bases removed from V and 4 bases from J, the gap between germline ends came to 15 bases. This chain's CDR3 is CASSSGRTATEAFF. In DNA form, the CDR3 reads TGTGCCAGCTCCTCGGGACGAACAGCCACTGAAGCTTTCTTT.

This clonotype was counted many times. The CDR3 region is CASSSILRGQSSPLHF. In nucleotides, the CDR3 is TGTGCCAGCAGTTCCATCCTTCGGGGACAGAGTTCACCCCTCCACTTT. This chain connects TRBV27 to TRBJ1-6; 7 nucleotides agree with TRBD1. This CDR3 has 16 amino acids. The germline CDR1 and CDR2 sequences are MNHEY and SMNVEV (reference sequence). J was trimmed by 9 bases and V by 4 bases; bases with no gene match: 12.

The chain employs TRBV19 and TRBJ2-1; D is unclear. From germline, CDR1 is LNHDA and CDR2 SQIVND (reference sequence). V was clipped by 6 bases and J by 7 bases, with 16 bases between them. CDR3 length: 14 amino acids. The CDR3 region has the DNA TGTGCCAGTAGAAGGACGGATTTCACGAATGAGCAGTTCTTC. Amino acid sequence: CASRRTDFTNEQFF.

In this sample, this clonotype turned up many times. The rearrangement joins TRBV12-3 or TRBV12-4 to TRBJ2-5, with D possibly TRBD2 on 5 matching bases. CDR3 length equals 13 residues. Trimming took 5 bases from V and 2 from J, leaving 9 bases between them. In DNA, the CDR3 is TGTGCCAGCAGTGTCAGGAGGCAAGAGACCCAGTACTTC. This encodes CASSVRRQETQYF.

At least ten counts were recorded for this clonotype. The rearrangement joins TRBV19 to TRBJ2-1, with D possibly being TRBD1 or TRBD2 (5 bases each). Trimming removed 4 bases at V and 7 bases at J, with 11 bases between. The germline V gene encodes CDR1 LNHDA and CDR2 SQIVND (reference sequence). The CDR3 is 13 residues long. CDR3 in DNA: TGTGCCAGTAGTAGGGGACGGTTGAATGAGCAGTTCTTC. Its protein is CASSRGRLNEQFF.

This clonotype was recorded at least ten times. The CDR3 here is CASKRQGSGANVLTF. The DNA for the CDR3 is TGTGCCAGCAAAAGACAGGGATCTGGGGCCAACGTCCTGACTTTC. The rearrangement links TRBV25-1 to TRBJ2-6; TRBD1 matches at 7 bases. The CDR3 sequence is 15 residues long. Trimming cost V 7 bases and J 1 base; bases outside gene matches: 4. Germline CDR1 MGHDK, CDR2 SYGVNS.

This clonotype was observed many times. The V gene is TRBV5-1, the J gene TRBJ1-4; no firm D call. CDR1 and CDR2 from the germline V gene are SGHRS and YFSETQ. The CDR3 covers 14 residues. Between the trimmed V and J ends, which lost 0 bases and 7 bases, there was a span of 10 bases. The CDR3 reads CASSLGQSVEKLFF. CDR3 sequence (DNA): TGCGCCAGCAGCTTGGGGCAGTCGGTTGAAAAACTGTTTTTT.

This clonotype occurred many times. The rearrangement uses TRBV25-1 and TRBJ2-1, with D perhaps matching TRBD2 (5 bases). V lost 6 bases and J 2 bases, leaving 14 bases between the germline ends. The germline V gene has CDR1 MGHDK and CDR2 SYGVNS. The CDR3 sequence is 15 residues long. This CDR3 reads CASRDDYGTYNEQFF. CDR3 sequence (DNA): TGTGCCAGCAGAGACGACTATGGTACCTACAATGAGCAGTTCTTC.

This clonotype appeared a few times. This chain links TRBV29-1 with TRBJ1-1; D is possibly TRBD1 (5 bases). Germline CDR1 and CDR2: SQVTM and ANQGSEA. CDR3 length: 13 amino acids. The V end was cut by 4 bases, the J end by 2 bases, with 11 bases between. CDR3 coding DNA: TGCAGCGTTGTGTCAGGGACCAACACTGAAGCTTTCTTT. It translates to CSVVSGTNTEAFF.

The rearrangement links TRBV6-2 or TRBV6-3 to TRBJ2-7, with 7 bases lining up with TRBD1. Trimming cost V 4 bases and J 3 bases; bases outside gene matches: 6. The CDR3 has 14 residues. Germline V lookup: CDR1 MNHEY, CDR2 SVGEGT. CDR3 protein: CASSSDRVIYEQYF. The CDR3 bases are TGTGCCAGCAGTTCAGACAGGGTAATCTACGAGCAGTACTTC.

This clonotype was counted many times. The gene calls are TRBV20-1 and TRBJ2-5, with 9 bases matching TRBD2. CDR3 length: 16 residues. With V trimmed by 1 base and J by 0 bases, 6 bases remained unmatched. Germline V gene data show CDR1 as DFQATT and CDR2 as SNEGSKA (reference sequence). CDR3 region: CSARGLAGGYQETQYF. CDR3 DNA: TGCAGTGCTAGAGGGTTGGCGGGAGGGTACCAAGAGACCCAGTACTTC.

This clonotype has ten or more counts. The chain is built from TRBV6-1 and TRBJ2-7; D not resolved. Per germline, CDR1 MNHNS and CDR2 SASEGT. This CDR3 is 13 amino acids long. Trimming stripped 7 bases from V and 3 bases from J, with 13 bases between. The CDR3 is CASKASPLYEQYF. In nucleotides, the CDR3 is TGTGCCAGCAAGGCCTCCCCCCTCTACGAGCAGTACTTC.